Listed below are T cell receptor beta chains from one sample, sequenced in a study of blood T cells in healthy people across ages. TCRdb re-derived calls from the 5' RACE reads in MiXCR, one entry per CDR3 protein. The repertoire holds roughly 2 million distinct CDR3 sequences, with 40% to 55% as singletons. Sample: blood. The receptors were gathered from a woman between 40 and 55 years old in good health. Both conserved end residues are trimmed from each CDR3. Fields, in order: J gene, V gene, clone size, CDR3 protein. The size of a clone is reported for some rows only, either as once, few or many, or as a class for expanded clones.

J gene: TRBJ2-5; V gene: TRBV11-2; clone size: .; CDR3 protein: ASSLEDYSETETQY
J gene: TRBJ1-1; V gene: TRBV29-1; clone size: .; CDR3 protein: SVGRTNTEAF
J gene: TRBJ2-1; V gene: TRBV10-3; clone size: few; CDR3 protein: AIKMGGLVNEQF
J gene: TRBJ2-3; V gene: TRBV7-8; clone size: few; CDR3 protein: ASGQVEYTQY
J gene: TRBJ2-7; V gene: TRBV7-2; clone size: few; CDR3 protein: ASSLDRAGGLYEQY
J gene: TRBJ2-1; V gene: TRBV27; clone size: few; CDR3 protein: ASSLLRGANEQF
J gene: TRBJ2-3; V gene: TRBV3-1; clone size: few; CDR3 protein: ASTGGTPSTDTQY
J gene: TRBJ1-1; V gene: TRBV7-2; clone size: .; CDR3 protein: ASSLNQEAF
J gene: TRBJ2-2; V gene: TRBV7-2; clone size: .; CDR3 protein: ASSTLGKTGELF
J gene: TRBJ2-1; V gene: TRBV13; clone size: .; CDR3 protein: ASSQQSESSYNEQF
J gene: TRBJ2-4; V gene: TRBV2; clone size: .; CDR3 protein: ASSETGSPKNIQY
J gene: TRBJ2-1; V gene: TRBV13; clone size: .; CDR3 protein: ASSLGLAGANNEQF
J gene: TRBJ2-1; V gene: TRBV29-1; clone size: .; CDR3 protein: SAQGAGNNEQF
J gene: TRBJ2-5; V gene: TRBV6-2/TRBV6-3; clone size: .; CDR3 protein: ASSRTSGSDNEQY
J gene: TRBJ2-5; V gene: TRBV11-2; clone size: .; CDR3 protein: ASSFGRGRDQETQY
J gene: TRBJ2-3; V gene: TRBV7-9; clone size: few; CDR3 protein: ASSLATGSADTQY
J gene: TRBJ2-3; V gene: TRBV27; clone size: few; CDR3 protein: ASSYFNDREVRDTQY
J gene: TRBJ2-5; V gene: TRBV20-1; clone size: .; CDR3 protein: SARGNKETQY
J gene: TRBJ1-2; V gene: TRBV20-1; clone size: few; CDR3 protein: SARGGGGYT
J gene: TRBJ2-5; V gene: TRBV7-2; clone size: few; CDR3 protein: ASSSLRDRGLKTQY
J gene: TRBJ2-1; V gene: TRBV27; clone size: .; CDR3 protein: ASSFAGGPREQF
J gene: TRBJ2-7; V gene: TRBV7-9; clone size: .; CDR3 protein: AGRRQGDGYEQY
J gene: TRBJ2-3; V gene: TRBV9; clone size: .; CDR3 protein: ASSDTRDTQY
J gene: TRBJ2-7; V gene: TRBV28; clone size: once; CDR3 protein: ASTGGTTYEQY
J gene: TRBJ1-6; V gene: TRBV7-2; clone size: .; CDR3 protein: ASSSGAGEGSPLH
J gene: TRBJ2-1; V gene: TRBV6-5; clone size: .; CDR3 protein: ASKGWVNNEQF
J gene: TRBJ2-5; V gene: TRBV28; clone size: .; CDR3 protein: ASSLQGAFISQETQY
J gene: TRBJ1-2; V gene: TRBV29-1; clone size: .; CDR3 protein: SVLAGTAYGYT
J gene: TRBJ1-2; V gene: TRBV7-3; clone size: .; CDR3 protein: ASSNHPGTNYGYT
J gene: TRBJ2-7; V gene: TRBV7-3; clone size: once; CDR3 protein: ASSLTSETYNEQY
J gene: TRBJ1-2; V gene: TRBV27; clone size: .; CDR3 protein: ASRRFQGSYGYT
J gene: TRBJ2-1; V gene: TRBV21-1; clone size: .; CDR3 protein: ANPRAPYNEQF
J gene: TRBJ2-5; V gene: TRBV28; clone size: .; CDR3 protein: ASSLEGAHIRTQY
J gene: TRBJ1-1; V gene: TRBV11-2; clone size: .; CDR3 protein: ASSLVGELNTEAF
J gene: TRBJ2-3; V gene: TRBV7-2; clone size: .; CDR3 protein: ASSSGTSGAGGNTQY
J gene: TRBJ2-7; V gene: TRBV15; clone size: .; CDR3 protein: ATSRLETGSYEQY
J gene: TRBJ2-3; V gene: TRBV6-2/TRBV6-3; clone size: few; CDR3 protein: ASRPSGGITDTQY
J gene: TRBJ1-2; V gene: TRBV9; clone size: .; CDR3 protein: ASKNRGRVGGYT
J gene: TRBJ1-1; V gene: TRBV4-3; clone size: once; CDR3 protein: ASSHKRGSSEAF
J gene: TRBJ1-2; V gene: TRBV20-1; clone size: .; CDR3 protein: SASPGGARYGYT
J gene: TRBJ1-4; V gene: TRBV29-1; clone size: .; CDR3 protein: SVSGGDEKLF
J gene: TRBJ2-7; V gene: TRBV6-5; clone size: few; CDR3 protein: ASSYSVVASGGQGINEQY
J gene: TRBJ2-6; V gene: TRBV6-1; clone size: .; CDR3 protein: ASSDGGANVLT
J gene: .; V gene: TRBV6-2/TRBV6-3; clone size: .; CDR3 protein: ASRVAGGSYNEQY
J gene: TRBJ2-3; V gene: TRBV20-1; clone size: few; CDR3 protein: SASSSEGSTDTQY
J gene: TRBJ2-7; V gene: TRBV7-4; clone size: .; CDR3 protein: ASSLFCTGYTYEQY